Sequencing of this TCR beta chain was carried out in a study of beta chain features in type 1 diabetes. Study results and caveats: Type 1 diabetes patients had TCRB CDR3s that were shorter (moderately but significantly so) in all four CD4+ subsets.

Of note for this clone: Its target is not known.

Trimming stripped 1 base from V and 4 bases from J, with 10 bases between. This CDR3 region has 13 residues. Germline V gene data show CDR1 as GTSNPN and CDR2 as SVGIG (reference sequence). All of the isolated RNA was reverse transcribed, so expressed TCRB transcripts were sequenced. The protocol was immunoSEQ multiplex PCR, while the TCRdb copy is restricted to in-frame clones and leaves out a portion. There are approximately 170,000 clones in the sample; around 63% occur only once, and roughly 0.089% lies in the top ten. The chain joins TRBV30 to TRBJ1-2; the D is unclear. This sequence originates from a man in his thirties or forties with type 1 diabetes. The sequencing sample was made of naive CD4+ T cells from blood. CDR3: CAWSGLGSYGYTF. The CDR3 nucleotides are TGTGCCTGGAGTGGACTGGGCAGCTATGGCTACACCTTC.